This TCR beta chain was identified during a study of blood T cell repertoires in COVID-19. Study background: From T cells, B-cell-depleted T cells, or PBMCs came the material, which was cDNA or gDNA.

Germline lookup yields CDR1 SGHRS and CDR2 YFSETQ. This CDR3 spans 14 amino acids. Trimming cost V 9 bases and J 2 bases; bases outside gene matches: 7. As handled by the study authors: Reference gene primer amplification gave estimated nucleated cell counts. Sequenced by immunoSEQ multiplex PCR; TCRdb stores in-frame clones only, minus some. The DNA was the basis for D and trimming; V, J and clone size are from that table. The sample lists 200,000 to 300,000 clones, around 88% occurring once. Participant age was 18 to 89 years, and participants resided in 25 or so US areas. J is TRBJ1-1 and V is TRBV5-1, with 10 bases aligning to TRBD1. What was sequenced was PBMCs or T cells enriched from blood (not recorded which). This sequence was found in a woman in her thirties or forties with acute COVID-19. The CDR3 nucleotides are TGCGCCACCCACCGGGACAGGGGAAACACTGAAGCTTTCTTT. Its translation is CATHRDRGNTEAFF.